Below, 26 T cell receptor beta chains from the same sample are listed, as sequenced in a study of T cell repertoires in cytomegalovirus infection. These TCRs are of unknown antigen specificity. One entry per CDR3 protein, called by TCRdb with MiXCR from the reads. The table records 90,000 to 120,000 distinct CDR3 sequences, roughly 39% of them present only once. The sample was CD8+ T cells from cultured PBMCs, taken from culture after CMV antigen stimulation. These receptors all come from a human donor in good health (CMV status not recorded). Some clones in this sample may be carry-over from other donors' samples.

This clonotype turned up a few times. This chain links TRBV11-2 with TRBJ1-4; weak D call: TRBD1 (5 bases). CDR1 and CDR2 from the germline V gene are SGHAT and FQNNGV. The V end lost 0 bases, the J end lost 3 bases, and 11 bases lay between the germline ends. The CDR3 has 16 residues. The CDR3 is CASSLEPDTSNEKLFF. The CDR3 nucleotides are TGTGCCAGCAGCTTAGAGCCGGACACATCTAATGAAAAACTGTTTTTT.

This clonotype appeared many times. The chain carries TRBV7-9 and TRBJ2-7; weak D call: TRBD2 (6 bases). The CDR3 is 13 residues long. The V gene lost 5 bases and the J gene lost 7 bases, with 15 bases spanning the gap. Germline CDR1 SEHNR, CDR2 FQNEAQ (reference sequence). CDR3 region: CASSLGHGGEQYF. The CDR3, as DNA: TGTGCCAGCAGCCTTGGACACGGGGGAGAGCAGTACTTC. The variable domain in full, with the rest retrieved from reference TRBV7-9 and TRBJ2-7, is DTGVSQNPRHKITKRGQNVTFRCDPISEHNRLYWYRQTLGQGPEFLTYFQNEAQLEKSRLLSDRFSAERPKGSFSTLEIQRTEQGDSAMYLCASSLGHGGEQYFGPGTRLTVT.

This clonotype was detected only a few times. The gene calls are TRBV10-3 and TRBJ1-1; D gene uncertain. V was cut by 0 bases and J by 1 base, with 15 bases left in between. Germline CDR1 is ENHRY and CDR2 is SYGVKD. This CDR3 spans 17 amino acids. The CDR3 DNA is TGTGCCATCAGTGAGTCGACTGGAAGCGCCTCGAACACTGAAGCTTTCTTT. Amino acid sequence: CAISESTGSASNTEAFF.

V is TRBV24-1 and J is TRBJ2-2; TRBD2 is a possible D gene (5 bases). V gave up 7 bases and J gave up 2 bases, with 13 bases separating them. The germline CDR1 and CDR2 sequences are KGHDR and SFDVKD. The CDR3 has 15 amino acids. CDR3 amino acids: CATRAAGVNTGELFF. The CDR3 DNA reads TGTGCCACCAGGGCAGCCGGGGTTAACACCGGGGAGCTGTTTTTT.

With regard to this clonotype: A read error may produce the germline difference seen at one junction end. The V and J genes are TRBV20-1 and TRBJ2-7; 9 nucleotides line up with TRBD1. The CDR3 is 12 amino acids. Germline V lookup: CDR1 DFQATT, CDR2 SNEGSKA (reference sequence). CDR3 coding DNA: TGCAGTGCTAACTCACAGGGGGCATTCCCCCAATTC. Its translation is CSANSQGAFPQF.

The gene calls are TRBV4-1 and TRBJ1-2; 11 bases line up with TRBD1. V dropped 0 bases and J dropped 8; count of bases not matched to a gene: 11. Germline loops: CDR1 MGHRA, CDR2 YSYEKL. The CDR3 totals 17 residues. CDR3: CASSQDSGDRGFYGYTF. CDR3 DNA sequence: TGCGCCAGCAGCCAAGATTCCGGGGACAGGGGGTTCTACGGCTACACCTTC.

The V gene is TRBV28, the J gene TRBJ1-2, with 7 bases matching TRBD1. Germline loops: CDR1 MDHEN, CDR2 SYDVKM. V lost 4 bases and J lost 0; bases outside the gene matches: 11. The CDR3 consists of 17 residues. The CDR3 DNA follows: TGTGCCAGCAGTTCCAATTCTAGGACAGGACCTAACTATGGCTACACCTTC. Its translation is CASSSNSRTGPNYGYTF.

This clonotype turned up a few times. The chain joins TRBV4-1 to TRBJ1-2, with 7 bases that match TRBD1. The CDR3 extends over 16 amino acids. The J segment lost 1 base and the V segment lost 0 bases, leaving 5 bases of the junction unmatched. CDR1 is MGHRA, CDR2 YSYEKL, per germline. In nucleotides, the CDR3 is TGCGCCAGCAGCCAAGATCAGCAGGGGGATAACTATGGCTACACCTTC. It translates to CASSQDQQGDNYGYTF.

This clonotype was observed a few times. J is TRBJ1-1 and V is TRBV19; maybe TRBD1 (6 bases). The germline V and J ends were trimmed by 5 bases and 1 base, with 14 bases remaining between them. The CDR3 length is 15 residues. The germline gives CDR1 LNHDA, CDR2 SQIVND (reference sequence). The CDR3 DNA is TGTGCCAGTAGTCTTCACGGGACACCGAACACTGAAGCTTTCTTT. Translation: CASSLHGTPNTEAFF.

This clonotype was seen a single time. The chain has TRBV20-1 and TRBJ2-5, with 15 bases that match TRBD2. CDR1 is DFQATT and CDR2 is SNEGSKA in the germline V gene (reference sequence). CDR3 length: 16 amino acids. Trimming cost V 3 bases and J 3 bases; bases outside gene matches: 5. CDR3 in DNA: TGCAGTGCTAGGAAGGGACTAGCGGGGGGAGAAGAGACCCAGTACTTC. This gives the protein CSARKGLAGGEETQYF.

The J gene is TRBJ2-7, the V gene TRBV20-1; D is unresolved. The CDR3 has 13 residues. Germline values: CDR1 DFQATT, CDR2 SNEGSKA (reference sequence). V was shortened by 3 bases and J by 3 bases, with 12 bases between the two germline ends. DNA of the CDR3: TGCAGTGCTAGTACTACCGGAGACTACGAGCAGTACTTC. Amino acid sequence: CSASTTGDYEQYF.

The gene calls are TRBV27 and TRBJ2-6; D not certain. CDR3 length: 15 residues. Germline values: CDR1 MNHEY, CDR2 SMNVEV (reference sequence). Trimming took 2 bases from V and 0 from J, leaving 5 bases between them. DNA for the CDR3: TGTGCCAGCAGTTTAAGTATCTCTGGGGCCAACGTCCTGACTTTC. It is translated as CASSLSISGANVLTF.

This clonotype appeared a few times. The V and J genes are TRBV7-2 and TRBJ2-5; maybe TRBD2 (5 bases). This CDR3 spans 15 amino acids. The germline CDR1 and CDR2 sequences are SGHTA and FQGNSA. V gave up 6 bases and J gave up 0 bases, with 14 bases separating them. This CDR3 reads CASRMGALHQETQYF. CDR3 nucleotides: TGTGCCAGCAGGATGGGAGCACTACACCAAGAGACCCAGTACTTC.

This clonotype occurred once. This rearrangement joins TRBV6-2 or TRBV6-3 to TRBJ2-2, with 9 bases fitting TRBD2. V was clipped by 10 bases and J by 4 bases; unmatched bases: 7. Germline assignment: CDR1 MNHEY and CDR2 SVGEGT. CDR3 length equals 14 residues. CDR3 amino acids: CATEGLASTGELFF. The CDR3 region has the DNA TGTGCCACCGAGGGACTAGCATCCACCGGGGAGCTGTTTTTT.

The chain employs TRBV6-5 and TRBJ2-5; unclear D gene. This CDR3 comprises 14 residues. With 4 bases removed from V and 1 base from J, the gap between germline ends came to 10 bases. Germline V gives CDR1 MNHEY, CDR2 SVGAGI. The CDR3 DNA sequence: TGTGCCAGCAGTTTAACTAATACCCAAGAGACCCAGTACTTC. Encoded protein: CASSLTNTQETQYF.

In DNA form, the CDR3 reads TGTGCCAGCAGGGATATGAACACTGAAGCTTTCTTT. Translated, it gives CASRDMNTEAFF. This rearrangement joins TRBV12-3 or TRBV12-4 to TRBJ1-1; no firm D call. This CDR3 region has 12 residues. Trimming removed 6 bases from V and 0 bases from J, with 5 bases in between.

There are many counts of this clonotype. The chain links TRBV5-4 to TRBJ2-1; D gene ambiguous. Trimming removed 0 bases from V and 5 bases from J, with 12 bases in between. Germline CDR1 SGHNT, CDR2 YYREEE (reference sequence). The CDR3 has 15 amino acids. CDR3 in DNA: TGTGCCAGCAGCTTGGGGGATATCCTGAACAATGAGCAGTTCTTC. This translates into CASSLGDILNNEQFF.

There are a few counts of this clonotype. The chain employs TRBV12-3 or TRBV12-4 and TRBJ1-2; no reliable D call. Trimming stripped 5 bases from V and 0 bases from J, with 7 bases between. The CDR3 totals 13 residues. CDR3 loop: CASSPSANYGYTF. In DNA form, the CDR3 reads TGTGCCAGCAGTCCCTCCGCTAACTATGGCTACACCTTC.

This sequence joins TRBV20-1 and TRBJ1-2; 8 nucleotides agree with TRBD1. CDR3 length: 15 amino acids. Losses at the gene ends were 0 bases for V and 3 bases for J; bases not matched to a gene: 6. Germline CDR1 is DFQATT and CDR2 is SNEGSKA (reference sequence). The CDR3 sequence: CSARDVWDRHYGYTF. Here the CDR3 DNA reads TGCAGTGCTAGAGATGTTTGGGACAGGCACTATGGCTACACCTTC.

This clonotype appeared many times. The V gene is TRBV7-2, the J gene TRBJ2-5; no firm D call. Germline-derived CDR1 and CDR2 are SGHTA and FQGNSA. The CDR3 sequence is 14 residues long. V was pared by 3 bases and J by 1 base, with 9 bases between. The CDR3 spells CASSLVRGQETQYF. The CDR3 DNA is TGTGCCAGCAGCTTGGTGAGAGGCCAAGAGACCCAGTACTTC.

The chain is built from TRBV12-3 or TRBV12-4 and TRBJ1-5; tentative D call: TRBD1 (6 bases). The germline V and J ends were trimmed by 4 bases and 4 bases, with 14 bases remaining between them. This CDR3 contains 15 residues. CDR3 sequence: CASSSGQGMNQPQHF. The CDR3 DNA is TGTGCCAGCAGTTCCGGGCAGGGGATGAATCAGCCCCAGCATTTT.

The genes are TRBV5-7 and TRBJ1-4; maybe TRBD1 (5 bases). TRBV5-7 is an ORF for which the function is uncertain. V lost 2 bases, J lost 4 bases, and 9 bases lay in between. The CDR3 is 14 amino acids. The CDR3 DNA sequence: TGTGCCAGCAGCTTACGGGGGATTAATGAAAAACTGTTTTTT. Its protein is CASSLRGINEKLFF.

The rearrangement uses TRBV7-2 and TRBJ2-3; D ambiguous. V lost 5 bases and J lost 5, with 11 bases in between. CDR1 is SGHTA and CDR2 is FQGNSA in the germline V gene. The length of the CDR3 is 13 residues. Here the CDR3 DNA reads TGTGCCAGCAGCCTAATAACCGGAGATACGCAGTATTTT. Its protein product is CASSLITGDTQYF.

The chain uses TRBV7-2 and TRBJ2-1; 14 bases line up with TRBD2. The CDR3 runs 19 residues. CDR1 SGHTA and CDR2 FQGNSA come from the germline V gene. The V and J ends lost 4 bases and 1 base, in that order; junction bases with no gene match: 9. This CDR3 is CASSSDRTSGGISYNEQFF. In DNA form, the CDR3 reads TGTGCCAGCAGCTCAGACCGGACTAGCGGGGGGATTTCCTACAATGAGCAGTTCTTC.

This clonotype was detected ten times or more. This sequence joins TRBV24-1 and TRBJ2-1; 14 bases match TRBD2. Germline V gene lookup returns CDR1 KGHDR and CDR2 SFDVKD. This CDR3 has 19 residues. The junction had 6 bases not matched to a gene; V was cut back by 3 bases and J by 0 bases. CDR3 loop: CATSDVGLAGASSYNEQFF. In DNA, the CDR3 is TGTGCCACCAGTGATGTGGGACTAGCGGGGGCCAGCTCCTACAATGAGCAGTTCTTC.

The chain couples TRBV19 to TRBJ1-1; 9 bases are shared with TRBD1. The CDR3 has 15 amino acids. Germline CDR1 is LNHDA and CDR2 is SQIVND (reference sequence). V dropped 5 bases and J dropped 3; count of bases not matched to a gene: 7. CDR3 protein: CASSLRTGVDTEAFF. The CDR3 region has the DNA TGTGCCAGTAGTCTCCGGACAGGGGTAGACACTGAAGCTTTCTTT.